This T cell receptor (beta chain) was captured in a study of blood T cell repertoires in COVID-19. Study-level information: Italy, Spain and the United States were the sources of the convalescent and acute COVID-19 samples. PBMCs, B-cell-depleted T cells, or T cells provided the cDNA or gDNA that made up the material.

This CDR3 is 15 amino acids long. From germline, CDR1 is SGHTA and CDR2 FQGNSA. V lost 1 base and J lost 8, with 15 bases in between. In the original workflow: Estimation of nucleated cell counts was performed using reference gene primer amplification. Here immunoSEQ multiplex PCR was the method, and the copy in TCRdb shows in-frame clones only, minus some. D and trimming come from the DNA, and the V and J calls and clone size come from that table. The sample has more than 150,000 clones, roughly 79% seen once. The receptor was derived from a woman between 70 and 85 years old with acute or convalescent COVID-19. The sample comprised peripheral blood. The chain couples TRBV7-2 to TRBJ1-3; D perhaps matches TRBD1 (6 bases). This CDR3 reads CASSLDRAVEDTIYF. DNA for the CDR3: TGTGCCAGCAGCTTAGACAGGGCAGTCGAGGACACCATATATTTT.